Listed below are T cell receptor beta chains from one sample, sequenced in a study of blood T cell repertoires in COVID-19. Some clones are missing from TCRdb's copy, which holds only in-frame ones; the method was immunoSEQ multiplex PCR. This sample has fewer than 150,000 clones, with roughly 87% found just once. Sequenced sample: PBMCs or T cells enriched from blood (not recorded which). The receptors originated from a man younger than 40 who had recovered from COVID-19. Each CDR3 is given with its conserved first and last residue. Each record gives: CDR3 protein, CDR3 DNA, V gene, J gene, D gene, clone size. A D gene is named only where the DNA matches it firmly. Only some rows state a clone size, as once, few, many or a class for expanded clones.

CDR3aa: CATSDPGLAGRCSYEQYF
CDR3nt: TGTGCCACCAGTGACCCAGGACTAGCGGGCAGGTGCTCCTACGAGCAGTACTTC
v_gene: TRBV24-1
j_gene: TRBJ2-7
d_gene: TRBD2
abundance: -

CDR3aa: CASSIVQGGSQPQHF
CDR3nt: TGTGCCAGTAGTATAGTACAGGGTGGGAGTCAGCCCCAGCATTTT
v_gene: TRBV19
j_gene: TRBJ1-5
d_gene: -
abundance: -

CDR3aa: CASSSPQGTEAFF
CDR3nt: TGTGCCAGCAGCTCCCCCCAGGGAACTGAAGCTTTCTTT
v_gene: TRBV11-1
j_gene: TRBJ1-1
d_gene: -
abundance: once

CDR3aa: CASSLGRTTGEQFF
CDR3nt: TGCGCCAGCAGCTTGGGAAGGACTACCGGTGAGCAGTTCTTC
v_gene: TRBV5-1
j_gene: TRBJ2-1
d_gene: -
abundance: -

CDR3aa: CASNSGKSSGANVLTF
CDR3nt: TGCGCCAGCAACTCGGGGAAGAGCTCTGGGGCCAACGTCCTGACTTTC
v_gene: TRBV5-1
j_gene: TRBJ2-6
d_gene: -
abundance: -

CDR3aa: CASSLRSASGTGWETQYF
CDR3nt: TGTGCCAGCAGCTTGAGATCCGCCAGCGGGACGGGGTGGGAGACCCAGTACTTC
v_gene: TRBV5-6
j_gene: TRBJ2-5
d_gene: TRBD2
abundance: -

CDR3aa: CASSASGTQNEKLFF
CDR3nt: TGTGCCAGCAGCGCGTCCGGGACTCAAAATGAAAAACTGTTTTTT
v_gene: TRBV7-9
j_gene: TRBJ1-4
d_gene: -
abundance: few

CDR3aa: CASSSISGTDYGYTF
CDR3nt: TGTGCCAGCAGTTCCATCTCCGGGACAGACTATGGCTACACCTTC
v_gene: TRBV6-5
j_gene: TRBJ1-2
d_gene: TRBD1
abundance: -

CDR3aa: CASSFSGTPNSPLHF
CDR3nt: TGTGCCAGCAGCTTCTCAGGGACACCTAATTCACCCCTCCACTTT
v_gene: TRBV5-4
j_gene: TRBJ1-6
d_gene: -
abundance: -

CDR3aa: CASSPQGNTEAFF
CDR3nt: TGTGCCAGTAGTCCACAGGGGAACACTGAAGCTTTCTTT
v_gene: TRBV19
j_gene: TRBJ1-1
d_gene: -
abundance: -

CDR3aa: CATKVRTGPNEQFF
CDR3nt: TGTGCCACCAAGGTCCGGACAGGACCCAATGAGCAGTTCTTC
v_gene: TRBV2
j_gene: TRBJ2-1
d_gene: TRBD1
abundance: -

CDR3aa: CASILRGANTEAFF
CDR3nt: TGTGCCAGTATCCTCCGGGGGGCGAACACTGAAGCTTTCTTT
v_gene: TRBV19
j_gene: TRBJ1-1
d_gene: -
abundance: -

CDR3aa: CASKTGSNSNQPQHF
CDR3nt: TGTGCCAGCAAGACAGGGTCTAATAGCAATCAGCCCCAGCATTTT
v_gene: TRBV2
j_gene: TRBJ1-5
d_gene: TRBD1
abundance: -

CDR3aa: CASRPGAMNTEAFF
CDR3nt: TGTGCCAGCAGGCCCGGAGCCATGAACACTGAAGCTTTCTTT
v_gene: TRBV7-9
j_gene: TRBJ1-1
d_gene: -
abundance: -

CDR3aa: CSAPQGSTGELFF
CDR3nt: TGCAGCGCCCCACAGGGTAGCACCGGGGAGCTGTTTTTT
v_gene: TRBV29-1
j_gene: TRBJ2-2
d_gene: -
abundance: -

CDR3aa: CASSLNRGSADTQYF
CDR3nt: TGTGCCAGCAGCCTCAACAGGGGGTCGGCAGATACGCAGTATTTT
v_gene: TRBV3-1/TRBV3-2
j_gene: TRBJ2-3
d_gene: TRBD1
abundance: -

CDR3aa: CARQKNTEAFF
CDR3nt: TGTGCCAGACAGAAGAACACTGAAGCTTTCTTT
v_gene: TRBV21-1
j_gene: TRBJ1-1
d_gene: -
abundance: -

CDR3aa: CASSWGTLKWYNEQFF
CDR3nt: TGTGCCAGCAGTTGGGGGACTTTAAAGTGGTACAATGAGCAGTTCTTC
v_gene: TRBV6-5
j_gene: TRBJ2-1
d_gene: -
abundance: -

CDR3aa: CASSQDLLGLAGGSLEQYF
CDR3nt: TGCGCCAGCAGCCAAGATCTCTTGGGACTAGCGGGAGGGTCCCTCGAGCAGTACTTC
v_gene: TRBV4-1
j_gene: TRBJ2-7
d_gene: TRBD2
abundance: -

CDR3aa: CASSERGVAQETQYF
CDR3nt: TGTGCCAGCAGTGAACGGGGGGTTGCCCAAGAGACCCAGTACTTC
v_gene: TRBV2
j_gene: TRBJ2-5
d_gene: TRBD2
abundance: few

CDR3aa: CASTRSREAGELFF
CDR3nt: TGTGCCAGCACGCGGAGCAGGGAGGCCGGGGAGCTGTTTTTT
v_gene: TRBV2
j_gene: TRBJ2-2
d_gene: -
abundance: -

CDR3aa: CASSYSRQLGNTIYF
CDR3nt: TGTGCCAGCAGTTACTCGAGGCAACTTGGAAACACCATATATTTT
v_gene: TRBV6-5
j_gene: TRBJ1-3
d_gene: -
abundance: -

CDR3aa: CASSAQDPGQIVYGYTF
CDR3nt: TGTGCCAGTAGTGCACAAGACCCGGGACAGATTGTCTACGGCTACACCTTC
v_gene: TRBV19
j_gene: TRBJ1-2
d_gene: TRBD1
abundance: -

CDR3aa: CSVEGGAVYGYTF
CDR3nt: TGCAGCGTTGAGGGGGGAGCGGTCTATGGCTACACCTTC
v_gene: TRBV29-1
j_gene: TRBJ1-2
d_gene: -
abundance: -

CDR3aa: CAISDRGGDQPQHF
CDR3nt: TGTGCCATCAGTGATAGAGGGGGTGATCAGCCCCAGCATTTT
v_gene: TRBV10-3
j_gene: TRBJ1-5
d_gene: -
abundance: -

CDR3aa: CASSLGASGGLSTDTQYF
CDR3nt: TGTGCCAGCAGCTTGGGGGCTAGCGGGGGACTAAGCACAGATACGCAGTATTTT
v_gene: TRBV5-4
j_gene: TRBJ2-3
d_gene: TRBD2
abundance: -

CDR3aa: CASSLGSKGTSRETQYF
CDR3nt: TGTGCCAGCAGCTTAGGTAGTAAGGGGACTAGCCGCGAGACCCAGTACTTC
v_gene: TRBV11-2
j_gene: TRBJ2-5
d_gene: TRBD2
abundance: -

CDR3aa: CASRVGTGDSPLHF
CDR3nt: TGTGCCAGCAGAGTAGGGACAGGGGACTCACCCCTCCACTTT
v_gene: TRBV2
j_gene: TRBJ1-6
d_gene: TRBD1
abundance: few

CDR3aa: CASSIGAGANSPLHF
CDR3nt: TGTGCCAGTAGTATAGGGGCAGGGGCCAACTCACCCCTCCACTTT
v_gene: TRBV19
j_gene: TRBJ1-6
d_gene: -
abundance: -

CDR3aa: CASSLGVNYGYTF
CDR3nt: TGTGCCAGCAGTTTGGGAGTTAACTATGGCTACACCTTC
v_gene: TRBV6-5
j_gene: TRBJ1-2
d_gene: -
abundance: -

CDR3aa: CASSESQANTEAFF
CDR3nt: TGTGCCAGCAGTGAATCTCAGGCGAACACTGAAGCTTTCTTT
v_gene: TRBV6-1
j_gene: TRBJ1-1
d_gene: -
abundance: once

CDR3aa: CASSDPLAGGPEETQYF
CDR3nt: TGTGCCAGCAGTGATCCACTAGCGGGGGGGCCGGAAGAGACCCAGTACTTC
v_gene: TRBV25-1
j_gene: TRBJ2-5
d_gene: TRBD2
abundance: -

CDR3aa: CASIRGSGETQYF
CDR3nt: TGTGCCAGCATACGAGGTTCGGGAGAGACCCAGTACTTC
v_gene: TRBV2
j_gene: TRBJ2-5
d_gene: -
abundance: -